The following is a T cell receptor (beta chain) sequence with its context. Mismatch with germline at one junction end may stem from a read error. The same CDR3 can be traced to other DNA sequences in this sample. Method: immunoSEQ multiplex PCR; TCRdb's copy keeps in-frame clones and lacks some. The data hold roughly 250,000 clones, with roughly 84% observed a single time. This CDR3 region has 17 residues. Germline assignment: CDR1 MNHEY and CDR2 SMNVEV (reference sequence). The source of the sample is a study of blood T cell repertoires in COVID-19. The V call is TRBV27, the J call TRBJ2-7; 11 positions agree with TRBD2. The sample consisted of peripheral blood. The sequence came from a woman aged 40 to 50 who had recovered from COVID-19. CDR3 DNA: TGTGCCAGCAGTTTTGCCCCCCGGCTAGCGGGAGGCTACGAGCAATACTTC. This translates into CASSFAPRLAGGYEQYF.